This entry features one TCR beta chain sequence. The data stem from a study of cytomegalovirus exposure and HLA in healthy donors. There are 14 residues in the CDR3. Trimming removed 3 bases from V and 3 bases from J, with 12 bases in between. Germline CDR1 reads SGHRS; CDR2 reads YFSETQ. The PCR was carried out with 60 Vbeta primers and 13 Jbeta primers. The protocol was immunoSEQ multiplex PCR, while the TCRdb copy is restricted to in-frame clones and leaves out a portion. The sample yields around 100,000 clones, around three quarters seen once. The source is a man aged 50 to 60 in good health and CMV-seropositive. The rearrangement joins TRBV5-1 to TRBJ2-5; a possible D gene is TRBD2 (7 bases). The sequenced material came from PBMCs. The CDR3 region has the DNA TGCGCCAGCAGCTATGGGAGGGGGGAAGAGACCCAGTACTTC. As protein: CASSYGRGEETQYF.